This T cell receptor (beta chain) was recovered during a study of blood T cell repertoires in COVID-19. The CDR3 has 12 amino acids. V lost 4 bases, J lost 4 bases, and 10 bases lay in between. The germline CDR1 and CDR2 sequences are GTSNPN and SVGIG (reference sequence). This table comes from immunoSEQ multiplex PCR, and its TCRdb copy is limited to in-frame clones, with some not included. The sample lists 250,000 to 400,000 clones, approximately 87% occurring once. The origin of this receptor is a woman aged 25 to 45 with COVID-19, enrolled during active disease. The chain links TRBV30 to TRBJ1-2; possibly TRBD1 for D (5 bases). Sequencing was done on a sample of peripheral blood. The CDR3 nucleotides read TGTGCCTGGACAGGGTCCCCCTATGGCTACACCTTC. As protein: CAWTGSPYGYTF.